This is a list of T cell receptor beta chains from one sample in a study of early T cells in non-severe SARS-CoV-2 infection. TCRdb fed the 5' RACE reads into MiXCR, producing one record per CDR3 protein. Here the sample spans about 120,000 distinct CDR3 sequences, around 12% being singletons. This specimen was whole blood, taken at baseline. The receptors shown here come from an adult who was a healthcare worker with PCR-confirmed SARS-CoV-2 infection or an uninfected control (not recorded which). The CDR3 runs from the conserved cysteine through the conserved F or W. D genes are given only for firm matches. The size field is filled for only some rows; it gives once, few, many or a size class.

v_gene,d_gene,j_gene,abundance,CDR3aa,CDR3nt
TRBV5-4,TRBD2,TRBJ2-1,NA,CASSRNSGSSYNEQFF,TGTGCCAGCAGCCGGAATAGCGGGAGCTCCTACAATGAGCAGTTCTTC
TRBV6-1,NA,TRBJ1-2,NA,CASSTRGHLYYGYTF,TGTGCCAGCAGTACCCGGGGACATCTGTACTATGGCTACACCTTC
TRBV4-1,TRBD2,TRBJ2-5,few,CASSPAPAGGQETQYF,TGCGCCAGCAGCCCCGCCCCAGCGGGGGGACAAGAGACCCAGTACTTC
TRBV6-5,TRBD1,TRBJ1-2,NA,CASSTTGVQRGYTF,TGTGCCAGCAGTACTACAGGGGTGCAACGGGGCTACACCTTC
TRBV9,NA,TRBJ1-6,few,CASSGGTTNSPLHF,TGTGCCAGCAGCGGCGGGACAACAAATTCACCCCTCCACTTT
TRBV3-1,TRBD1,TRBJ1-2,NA,CASSQEGSGTEAYGYTF,TGTGCCAGCAGCCAAGAGGGGTCTGGGACAGAAGCCTATGGCTACACCTTC
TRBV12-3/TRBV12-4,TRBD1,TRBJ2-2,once,CASTREQGFTGELFF,TGTGCCAGTACAAGGGAACAGGGGTTCACCGGGGAGCTGTTTTTT
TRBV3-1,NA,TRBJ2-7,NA,CASSQADTSYEQYF,TGTGCCAGCAGCCAAGCGGACACTTCCTACGAGCAGTACTTC
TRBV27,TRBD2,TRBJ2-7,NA,CASSMGGGAYEQYF,TGTGCCAGCAGTATGGGGGGAGGGGCCTACGAGCAGTACTTC
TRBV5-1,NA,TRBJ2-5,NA,CASSRGVGEETQYF,TGCGCCAGCAGCCGAGGGGTAGGGGAAGAGACCCAGTACTTC
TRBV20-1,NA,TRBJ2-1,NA,CSARAPLRDYNEQFF,TGCAGTGCTAGAGCGCCCCTCAGGGATTACAATGAGCAGTTCTTC
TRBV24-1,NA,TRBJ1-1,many,CATSEPPGHSALSMNTEAFF,TGTGCCACCAGTGAACCTCCGGGACACTCGGCGTTATCAATGAACACTGAAGCTTTCTTT
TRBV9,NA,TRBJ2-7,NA,CASSVAGREKEQYF,TGTGCCAGCAGCGTAGCCGGCAGGGAGAAGGAGCAGTACTTC
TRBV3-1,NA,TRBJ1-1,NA,CASSLPGRGTEAFF,TGTGCCAGCAGCCTCCCTGGCAGGGGCACTGAAGCTTTCTTT
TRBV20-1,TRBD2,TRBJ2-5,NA,CSARTSGSPETQYF,TGCAGTGCGAGGACTAGCGGGTCTCCTGAGACCCAGTACTTC
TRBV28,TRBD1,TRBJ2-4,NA,CASRLQGQAIQYF,TGTGCCAGCAGGCTACAGGGGCAGGCCATTCAGTACTTC
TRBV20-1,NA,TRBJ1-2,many,CSASQAQGYYGYTF,TGCAGTGCTAGTCAGGCCCAGGGATACTATGGCTACACCTTC
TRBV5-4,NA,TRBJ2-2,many,CASSRGKGADTGELFF,TGTGCCAGCAGCCGGGGGAAGGGGGCTGACACCGGGGAGCTGTTTTTT
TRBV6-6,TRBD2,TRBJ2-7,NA,CASKGRAEGPLSYEQYF,TGTGCCAGCAAGGGGAGGGCTGAGGGGCCTTTATCCTACGAGCAGTACTTC
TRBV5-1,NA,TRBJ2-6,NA,CASSLRSGSQANVLTF,TGCGCCAGCAGCTTGCGATCAGGTTCCCAGGCCAACGTCCTGACTTTC
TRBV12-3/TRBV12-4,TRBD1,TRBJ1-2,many,CASRHTGAANYGYTF,TGTGCCAGCAGGCACACAGGGGCAGCTAACTATGGCTACACCTTC
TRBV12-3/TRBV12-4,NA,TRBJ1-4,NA,CASSWGTAPGEKLFF,TGTGCCAGCAGTTGGGGCACAGCTCCTGGTGAAAAACTGTTTTTT
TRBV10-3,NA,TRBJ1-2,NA,CAISETGNYGYTF,TGTGCCATCAGTGAGACAGGGAACTATGGCTACACCTTC
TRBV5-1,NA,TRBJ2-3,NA,CASRWVESGTDTQYF,TGCGCCAGCAGATGGGTGGAGTCGGGCACAGATACGCAGTATTTT
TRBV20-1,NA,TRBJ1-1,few,CSARDRNPEAFF,TGCAGTGCTAGAGATCGGAACCCCGAAGCTTTCTTT
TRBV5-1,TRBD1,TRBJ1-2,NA,CASRLRTGLANYGYTF,TGCGCCAGCAGGTTGCGGACAGGGCTGGCTAACTATGGCTACACCTTC
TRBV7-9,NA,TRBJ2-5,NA,CASSLAKTGQETQYF,TGTGCCAGCAGCTTGGCGAAGACAGGCCAAGAGACCCAGTACTTC
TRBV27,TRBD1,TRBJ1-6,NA,CASSSPGGSPLHF,TGTGCCAGCAGTTCCCCAGGGGGGTCACCCCTCCACTTT
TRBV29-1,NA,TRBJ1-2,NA,CSLSGTGPTGYTF,TGCAGCCTCTCCGGGACGGGCCCCACTGGCTACACCTTC